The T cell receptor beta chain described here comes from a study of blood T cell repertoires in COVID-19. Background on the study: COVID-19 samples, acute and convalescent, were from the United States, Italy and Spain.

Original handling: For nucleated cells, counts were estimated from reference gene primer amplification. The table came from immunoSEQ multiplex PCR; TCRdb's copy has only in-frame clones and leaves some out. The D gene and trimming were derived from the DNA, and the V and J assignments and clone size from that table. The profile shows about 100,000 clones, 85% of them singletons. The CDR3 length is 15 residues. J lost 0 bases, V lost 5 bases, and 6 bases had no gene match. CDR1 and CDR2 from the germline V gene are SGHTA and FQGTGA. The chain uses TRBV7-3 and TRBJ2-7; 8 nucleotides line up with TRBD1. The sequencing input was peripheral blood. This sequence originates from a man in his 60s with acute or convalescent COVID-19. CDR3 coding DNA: TGTGCCAGCAGCATACGACAGGGGAGCTCCTACGAGCAGTACTTC. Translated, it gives CASSIRQGSSYEQYF.